The rows below give T cell receptor beta chains drawn from one sample of a study of T cells in narcolepsy. Measured with immunoSEQ multiplex PCR; TCRdb has only the in-frame clones, and not every one. Seen here are about 31,000 clones, around 80% observed once, and the top ten hold over 0.95%. The sequenced material came from CD45RA- memory CD4+ T cells from PBMCs. These receptors were obtained from a human donor with narcolepsy. Each CDR3 is given with its conserved first and last residue. The order of the fields is J gene, clone size, D gene, V gene, CDR3 DNA, CDR3 protein. A D gene is named only where the DNA matches it firmly. Clone size is stated in some rows and not others, as once, few, many or a class when expanded.

TRBJ1-1 | . | . | TRBV2 | TGTGCCAGCAGTGAGGGGGGACTTAAGGGAGCTTTCTTT | CASSEGGLKGAFF
TRBJ2-1 | once | . | TRBV6-5 | TGTGCCAGCAGATTAGACGTTTCCTACAATGAGCAGTTCTTC | CASRLDVSYNEQFF
TRBJ2-7 | . | . | TRBV29-1 | TGCAGCGTTGACGACTCGTCCGTTGACTCCTACGAGCAGTACTTC | CSVDDSSVDSYEQYF
TRBJ1-1 | few | . | TRBV6-6 | TGTGCCAGCAGCTGGGGGGGTGGGGACACTGAAGCTTTCTTT | CASSWGGGDTEAFF
TRBJ2-2 | . | . | TRBV2 | TGTGCCGGCAGCCTGGAGGAGGCTCGGGACGGGGAGCTGTTTTTT | CAGSLEEARDGELFF
TRBJ2-7 | . | TRBD2 | TRBV6-5 | TGTGCCAGCAGTACAAGACTAGCGGGAGGGAACGAGCAGTACTTC | CASSTRLAGGNEQYF
TRBJ2-6 | . | . | TRBV6-5 | TGTGCCAGCAGTGCTGTCTCTGGGGCCAACGTCCTGACTTTC | CASSAVSGANVLTF
TRBJ2-5 | . | TRBD1 | TRBV2 | TGTGCCAGCAGTGGGGACAGGACAGAGACTCAGTACTTC | CASSGDRTETQYF
TRBJ1-2 | . | TRBD1 | TRBV2 | TGTGCCCAGGGGGCCAGTTTTAACACCTTC | CAQGASFNTF
TRBJ1-6 | . | TRBD1 | TRBV27 | TGTGCCAGCAAGGGTGGAGGGACAGGGTATTATAATTCACCCCTCCACTTT | CASKGGGTGYYNSPLHF
TRBJ2-7 | few | TRBD1 | TRBV6-1 | TGTGCCAGCAAACCAGGGCAGGGGGCCGAGCAGTACTTC | CASKPGQGAEQYF
TRBJ2-7 | . | TRBD1 | TRBV19 | TGTGCCAGTAGCCCAGGGACAGTTTCTTACGAGCAGTACTTC | CASSPGTVSYEQYF
TRBJ2-1 | . | TRBD2 | TRBV6-5 | TGTGCCAGCAGCCCCCGGTTAGCGGGCAATGAGCAGTTCTTC | CASSPRLAGNEQFF
TRBJ2-5 | . | . | TRBV20-1 | TGCAGTGCTAACCACCAAGAGACCCAGTACTTC | CSANHQETQYF
TRBJ1-3 | . | TRBD1 | TRBV7-8 | TGTGCCAGCAGCCCAGGGGGCAGGCCTAGCTCTGGAAACACCATATATTTT | CASSPGGRPSSGNTIYF
TRBJ2-1 | once | . | TRBV6-5 | TGTGCCAGCAGTTCTAGCCGGCCCGGGTATGAGCAGTTCTTC | CASSSSRPGYEQFF
TRBJ2-1 | . | TRBD1 | TRBV28 | TGTGCCAGCAGTGCAACGGGACAGCTCTCTTACAATGAGCAGTTCTTC | CASSATGQLSYNEQFF
TRBJ1-2 | . | . | TRBV2 | TGTGCCAGCAGTGACAGTGGGGGGACACTCTATGGCTACACCTTC | CASSDSGGTLYGYTF
TRBJ2-2 | . | . | TRBV5-1 | TGCGCCAGCAGCGAGCAAAGGGTCACCGGGGAGCTGTTTTTT | CASSEQRVTGELFF
TRBJ1-3 | few | . | TRBV28 | TGTGCCAGCAGTTTAAGGGTGAGGGACCGTGGAAACACCATATATTTT | CASSLRVRDRGNTIYF
TRBJ1-5 | . | . | TRBV7-1 | TGTGCCAGCAGTGGACGGATCGATCAGCCCCAGCATTTT | CASSGRIDQPQHF
TRBJ1-3 | . | TRBD1 | TRBV5-1 | TGCGCCAGCAGCTCAGGGGGCTCTGGAAACACCATATATTTT | CASSSGGSGNTIYF
TRBJ1-1 | . | . | TRBV30 | TGTGCCTGGAGTGGACTTACAGGGTTGATCGCTGAAGCTTTCTTT | CAWSGLTGLIAEAFF
TRBJ2-1 | . | . | TRBV5-1 | TGCGCCAGCAGAGCTTCCGGGACCAACTTGGGCAATGAGCAGTTCTTC | CASRASGTNLGNEQFF
TRBJ1-1 | . | . | TRBV2 | TGTGCCAGCAGGAGACGGATGATGAACACTGAAGCTTTCTTT | CASRRRMMNTEAFF
TRBJ2-6 | once | . | TRBV21-1 | TGTGCCAGCAGCAAAGCGCAGAGGACGCCGGCCGGGGCCAACGTCCTGACTTTC | CASSKAQRTPAGANVLTF
TRBJ1-4 | . | . | TRBV19 | TGTGCCAGTAGTGTTACAAGGACGAGTTTAAGGGGAAAACTGTTTTTT | CASSVTRTSLRGKLFF
TRBJ2-7 | once | . | TRBV19 | TGTGCCAGCCGGGTAGGGGCCTCGGGCTCCTACGAGCAGTACTTC | CASRVGASGSYEQYF
TRBJ2-7 | . | TRBD2 | TRBV19 | TGTGCCAGTAGTATGACTAGCGGGAGATCCTACGAGCAGTACTTC | CASSMTSGRSYEQYF
TRBJ2-1 | . | . | TRBV19 | TGTGCCAGTAGTATAGTAGGACAACACAATGAGCAGTTCTTC | CASSIVGQHNEQFF
TRBJ2-3 | . | . | TRBV15 | TGTGCCACCAGCGCAGACTATGAAATTTCAGATACGCAGTATTTT | CATSADYEISDTQYF
TRBJ1-2 | . | TRBD1 | TRBV30 | TGTGCCTGGAGTGCCCGGGACAGGGGGTATAACTATGGCTACACCTTC | CAWSARDRGYNYGYTF
TRBJ1-2 | . | TRBD1 | TRBV10-3 | TGTGCCATCAGTACCAGGGGGCTAGAGGATGGCTACACCTTC | CAISTRGLEDGYTF
TRBJ1-2 | . | . | TRBV18 | TGTGCCAGCTCACCGGACGGTTGGAATCGAGATGGCTACACCTTC | CASSPDGWNRDGYTF
TRBJ1-1 | . | . | TRBV30 | TGTGCCTGGAGTGTAACAGCGGGAACTGAAGCTTTCTTT | CAWSVTAGTEAFF
TRBJ1-3 | . | . | TRBV7-2 | TGTGCCAGCAGTCCGGGCCCAGTAGACACCATATATTTT | CASSPGPVDTIYF
TRBJ2-3 | . | . | TRBV7-9 | TGTGCCAGCAGCTTAAAAGTAACCGGAACCACAGATACGCAGTATTTT | CASSLKVTGTTDTQYF
TRBJ2-1 | . | TRBD1 | TRBV5-1 | TGCGCCAGCAGCTGGAGGACAGGGGAAGGGAATGAGCAGTTCTTC | CASSWRTGEGNEQFF
TRBJ1-4 | . | . | TRBV15 | TGTGCCACCAGCAGACAGCCGGGGGTTGGGGAAAAACTGTTTTTT | CATSRQPGVGEKLFF
TRBJ1-1 | . | . | TRBV14 | TGTGCCAGCAGCCAGGGATCATCCGCAACGCGGGCTTTCTTT | CASSQGSSATRAFF
TRBJ1-6 | . | . | TRBV7-9 | TGTGCCAGCAGCGAGGGGGGGAAAAATTCACCCCTCCACTTT | CASSEGGKNSPLHF
TRBJ1-1 | . | TRBD1 | TRBV11-3 | TGTGCCAGCAGCCGACAGGGTTACACTGAAGCTTTCTTT | CASSRQGYTEAFF
TRBJ2-1 | few | TRBD2 | TRBV4-2 | TGTGCCAGCAGCCAATTGAGGACTAGCGGGAGTGATGAGCAGTTCTTC | CASSQLRTSGSDEQFF
TRBJ2-1 | . | . | TRBV20-1 | TGCAGTGCTAGAGATGGGATTCGGCGGTTCTTC | CSARDGIRRFF
TRBJ1-1 | once | . | TRBV2 | TGTGCCAGCAGTGACCGGATGGGGGGCACTGAAGCTTTCTTT | CASSDRMGGTEAFF
TRBJ2-1 | . | . | TRBV7-9 | TGTGCCAGCAGCTTAGGGGCGGGGAATACCTACAATGAGCAGTTCTTC | CASSLGAGNTYNEQFF
TRBJ1-5 | . | . | TRBV7-2 | TGTGCCAGCAGCTTAGAGGGAGGAGGTCAGCCCCAGCATTTT | CASSLEGGGQPQHF
TRBJ1-6 | . | . | TRBV5-4 | TGTGCCAGCAGCTTGGCTGGACAAAGCTATAATTCACCCCTCCACTTT | CASSLAGQSYNSPLHF
TRBJ2-1 | . | . | TRBV9 | TGTGCCAGCAGCGTAGTAAGGGAGAGCTCCTACAATGAGCAGTTCTTC | CASSVVRESSYNEQFF
TRBJ2-5 | . | . | TRBV5-1 | TGCGCCAGCAGCTTGGTACCCAGTCAAGAGACCCAGTACTTC | CASSLVPSQETQYF
TRBJ2-7 | . | TRBD2 | TRBV7-6 | TGTGCCAGCAGCTTAGGCGGGACTACCTCCTACGAGCAGTACTTC | CASSLGGTTSYEQYF
TRBJ1-3 | . | . | TRBV19 | TGTGCCAGCCATGGAAGGAACACCATATATTTT | CASHGRNTIYF
TRBJ2-5 | . | . | TRBV7-9 | TGTGCCAGCAGCCAAAGGGGGAGGGGGAGAGAGACCCAGTACTTC | CASSQRGRGRETQYF